These 13 T cell receptor beta chains were sequenced from one sample in a study of T-cell memory formation after mild COVID-19. A single record per CDR3 protein comes from TCRdb applying MiXCR to the 5' RACE reads. The table lists about 340,000 distinct CDR3 sequences, roughly 15% of them singletons. What was sequenced was PBMCs or a T cell subset sorted from them (not recorded which). Receptor source: a man between 18 and 35 years old who had mild COVID-19 (a few samples of this study predate the infection). Cell type and time point are not known.

This clonotype was seen more than once but under ten times. The J gene is TRBJ2-7, the V gene TRBV2; unclear D gene. This CDR3 region has 10 residues. V was clipped by 2 bases and J by 9 bases, with 5 bases between them. Germline V lookup: CDR1 SNHLY, CDR2 FYNNEI. The CDR3: CASSELRQYV. The CDR3, as DNA: TGTGCCAGCAGTGAATTACGGCAGTACGTC.

A few counts support this clonotype. The genes are TRBV20-1 and TRBJ2-3; D gene uncertain. Germline V gene data show CDR1 as DFQATT and CDR2 as SNEGSKA (reference sequence). This CDR3 has 15 amino acids. Trimming shortened V by 3 bases and J by 1 base, and 14 bases separated the two germline ends. CDR3 amino acids: CSASAASPRTDTQYF. CDR3 bases: TGCAGTGCTAGTGCGGCATCCCCCCGCACAGATACGCAGTATTTT.

In this sample, this clonotype turned up a few times. The chain recombines TRBV6-2 or TRBV6-3 with TRBJ2-1; possible D gene TRBD1, 6 bases. This CDR3 contains 12 residues. CDR1 and CDR2 from the germline V gene are MNHEY and SVGEGT. The germline V and J ends were trimmed by 6 bases and 5 bases, with 8 bases remaining between them. In DNA form, the CDR3 reads TGTGCCAGCAGACCAGGGGACAATGAGCAGTTCTTC. It codes for CASRPGDNEQFF.

The chain uses TRBV3-1 and TRBJ2-4; 9 bases are shared with TRBD1. The CDR3 loop spans 15 amino acids. The germline CDR1 and CDR2 sequences are LGHDT and YNNKEL (reference sequence). The trim removed 1 base at V and 3 bases at J, leaving 1 base unmatched. This CDR3 reads CASSQGTGVKNIQYF. CDR3 in DNA: TGTGCCAGCAGCCAAGGGACAGGGGTCAAAAACATTCAGTACTTC.

In this sample, this clonotype turned up many times. V and J are TRBV7-9 and TRBJ2-1, with D maybe TRBD1 (5 bases). Germline CDR1 SEHNR, CDR2 FQNEAQ (reference sequence). The V end was cut by 3 bases, the J end by 8 bases, with 5 bases between. The CDR3 spans 11 residues. CDR3 sequence (DNA): TGTGCCAGCAGCTTGGGGCATGAGCAGTTCTTC. The encoded protein is CASSLGHEQFF. The full variable domain, rest sourced from reference TRBV7-9 and TRBJ2-1, is DTGVSQNPRHKITKRGQNVTFRCDPISEHNRLYWYRQTLGQGPEFLTYFQNEAQLEKSRLLSDRFSAERPKGSFSTLEIQRTEQGDSAMYLCASSLGHEQFFGPGTRLTVL.

The chain combines TRBV11-2 with TRBJ1-2; the match to TRBD1 covers 7 bases. Unmatched junction bases numbered 12, after V lost 2 bases and J lost 9 bases. Germline CDR1 is SGHAT and CDR2 is FQNNGV. This CDR3 comprises 15 residues. CDR3 protein: CASSLSYEQGRSYTF. The DNA of the CDR3 is TGTGCCAGCAGCTTATCGTATGAACAGGGGAGAAGCTACACCTTC.

This clonotype was detected a few times. The genes are TRBV5-1 and TRBJ2-5; 7 positions agree with TRBD2. This CDR3 spans 18 amino acids. CDR1 and CDR2 from the germline V gene are SGHRS and YFSETQ. V gave up 1 base and J gave up 5 bases; unmatched junction bases: 17. The CDR3 coding sequence is TGCGCCAGCAGCTTGACCAGCAGGGCGACGACCGGGGGGGAGACCCAGTACTTC. Protein product: CASSLTSRATTGGETQYF.

The chain joins TRBV20-1 to TRBJ2-3; TRBD2 matches 12 bases. The junction had 12 bases not matched to a gene; V was cut back by 6 bases and J by 2 bases. The CDR3 runs to 17 residues. CDR1 is DFQATT, CDR2 SNEGSKA, per germline (reference sequence). The CDR3 loop reads CSATRPGLAGHTDTQYF. The DNA of the CDR3 is TGCAGTGCAACACGTCCGGGACTAGCGGGCCACACAGATACGCAGTATTTT.

This sequence joins TRBV7-9 and TRBJ2-1, with 7 bases identical to TRBD2. Germline CDR1 SEHNR, CDR2 FQNEAQ (reference sequence). The CDR3 sequence is 13 residues long. With V trimmed by 4 bases and J by 6 bases, 3 bases remained unmatched. The CDR3 DNA reads as TGTGCCAGCAGCTCCCGGACTAGCAATGAGCAGTTCTTC. This gives the protein CASSSRTSNEQFF.

The chain recombines TRBV5-6 with TRBJ2-2; no clear D gene. CDR1 and CDR2 from the germline V gene are SGHDT and YYEEEE. The germline V and J ends were trimmed by 9 bases and 4 bases, with 10 bases remaining between them. The CDR3 totals 12 residues. The CDR3 protein is CATSQSTGELFF. The CDR3 nucleotides are TGTGCCACCTCCCAGAGCACCGGGGAGCTGTTTTTT.

The V gene is TRBV9, the J gene TRBJ1-2, with no clear D. Germline V CDR1 and CDR2: SGDLS, YYNGEE. The CDR3 sequence is 14 residues long. Trimming cost V 4 bases and J 8 bases, with 18 bases left between them. The CDR3 reads CASSPTGEPGGYTF. For the CDR3, the DNA is TGTGCCAGCAGCCCGACTGGGGAGCCGGGAGGCTACACCTTC. Full variable domain (missing parts from reference TRBV9 and TRBJ1-2): DSGVTQTPKHLITATGQRVTLRCSPRSGDLSVYWYQQSLDQGLQFLIQYYNGEERAKGNILERFSAQQFPDLHSELNLSSLELGDSALYFCASSPTGEPGGYTFGSGTRLTVV.

This clonotype has more than one count but fewer than ten. The rearrangement joins TRBV11-2 to TRBJ2-5, with TRBD2 identical over 10 bases. Trimming cost V 5 bases and J 4 bases; bases outside gene matches: 16. CDR1 is SGHAT and CDR2 is FQNNGV in the germline V gene. There are 18 residues in the CDR3. The CDR3 DNA is TGTGCCAGCAGCGAGGGGCTAGCGGGGGATCCGGTCTTAGAGACCCAGTACTTC. Translated: CASSEGLAGDPVLETQYF.

The V gene is TRBV3-1, the J gene TRBJ2-5, with 10 nucleotides matching TRBD1. The end of the DNA aligns better with TRBJ2-7, so the J call may be wrong. The CDR3 covers 14 residues. Germline V lookup: CDR1 LGHDT, CDR2 YNNKEL (reference sequence). The CDR3 DNA sequence: TGTGCCAGCAGCCACTGGGACAGGGGTTACGAGCAGTACTTC. It yields the protein CASSHWDRGYEQYF.